This T cell receptor beta chain was profiled in a study of T cell repertoires in cytomegalovirus infection. The wider study: Well-studied HLA-B-restricted CMV epitopes were used in the study alongside recently identified HLA-C-restricted ones. Evidence of both CMV infection and a matching HLA type came from public TCR beta signatures. Study-level results: Cumulative frequency of public TCR beta families picked out carriers of CMV plus the relevant HLA. CMV-specific HLA-C-restricted TCR beta clonotypes dominated the ex vivo response.

About this clonotype: What it binds is not known.

Germline CDR1 and CDR2: MGHRA and YSYEKL. The length of the CDR3 is 17 residues. J lost 3 bases, V lost 1 base, and 4 bases had no gene match. In TCRdb, the reads were re-called with MiXCR into one record per CDR3 protein. The table includes 650,000 to 850,000 distinct CDR3 sequences, about 28% detected once. The sequenced sample was cultured CD8+ T cells from PBMCs, obtained from culture after CMV antigen stimulation. The clonotype originates from a human donor in good health (CMV status not recorded). Some clones in this sample may be carry-over from other donors' samples. The rearrangement links TRBV4-1 to TRBJ1-5; TRBD1 matches at 12 bases. The CDR3 DNA reads as TGCGCCAGCAGCCAAGTGGGACAGGGGGCTTACAATCAGCCCCAGCATTTT. Encoded protein: CASSQVGQGAYNQPQHF.